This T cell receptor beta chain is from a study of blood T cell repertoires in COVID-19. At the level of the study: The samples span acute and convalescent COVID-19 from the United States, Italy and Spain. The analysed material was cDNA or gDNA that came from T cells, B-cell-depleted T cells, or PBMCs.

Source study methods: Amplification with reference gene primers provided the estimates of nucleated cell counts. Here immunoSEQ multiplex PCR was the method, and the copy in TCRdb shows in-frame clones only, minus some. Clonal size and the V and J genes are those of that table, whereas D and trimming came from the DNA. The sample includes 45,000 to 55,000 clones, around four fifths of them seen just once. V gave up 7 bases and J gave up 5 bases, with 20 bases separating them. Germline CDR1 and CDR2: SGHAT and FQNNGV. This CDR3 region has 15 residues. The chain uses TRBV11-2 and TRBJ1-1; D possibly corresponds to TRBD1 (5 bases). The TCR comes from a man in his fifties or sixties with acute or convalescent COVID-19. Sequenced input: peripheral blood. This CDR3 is CASNDRRQSRTEAFF. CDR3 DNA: TGTGCCAGCAACGACCGGAGACAGTCCCGGACTGAAGCTTTCTTT.